One and the same sample provided the 3 T cell receptor beta chains below, sequenced in a study of blood T cell repertoires in COVID-19. TCRdb keeps only in-frame clones here, not all; method: immunoSEQ multiplex PCR. The repertoire holds about 390,000 clones, with around 87% as singletons. The specimen was PBMCs or T cells enriched from blood (not recorded which). These receptors were obtained from a woman in her forties or fifties who had recovered from COVID-19.

The chain recombines TRBV2 with TRBJ1-2; no clear D. Germline lookup yields CDR1 SNHLY and CDR2 FYNNEI. There are 13 residues in the CDR3. The V end was cut by 6 bases, the J end by 2 bases, with 10 bases between. CDR3 nucleotides: TGTGCCAGCAGGGGCGAGCCAAACTATGGCTACACCTTC. As protein: CASRGEPNYGYTF.

This clone was seen a handful of times. Within the sample, other DNA sequences also encode this same CDR3. This chain links TRBV29-1 with TRBJ2-7, with 8 bases lining up with TRBD1. CDR1 is SQVTM, CDR2 ANQGSEA, per germline. This CDR3 is built from 13 residues. Unmatched junction bases numbered 2, after V lost 1 base and J lost 3 bases. The chain's CDR3 is CSVEGQGRYEQYF. The CDR3 DNA reads TGCAGCGTTGAAGGACAGGGGCGCTACGAGCAGTACTTC.

The chain employs TRBV3-1 (or the pseudogene TRBV3-2) and TRBJ2-1; the match to TRBD1 covers 12 bases. V lost 5 bases and J lost 3; bases outside the gene matches: 5. The CDR3 is 16 amino acids. The germline V gene has CDR1 LGHDT and CDR2 YNNKEL (reference sequence). The CDR3 region has the DNA TGTGCCAGCAGCATGGGACAGGGGGCGCGCTACAATGAGCAGTTCTTC. This encodes CASSMGQGARYNEQFF.